This T cell receptor beta chain was found in a study of blood T cells in healthy people across ages. Study conclusions and caveats: Observed TCR beta diversity per million T cells went down as age went up. This fall followed a roughly linear course with age.

Then a second PCR, running about 6 to 12 cycles, was carried out with a sample-barcoded 5' primer and a J-beta primer mix. Each CDR3 protein is one row after TCRdb ran MiXCR on the 5' RACE reads. This sample yields over 550,000 distinct CDR3 sequences, of which under 30% are seen a single time; about 15% belongs to the top ten. V was trimmed by 8 bases and J by 3 bases, leaving 7 bases between them. Germline V lookup: CDR1 KGHSH, CDR2 LQKENI. The CDR3 runs 11 residues. This clonotype was seen at least ten times. Its antigen is as yet unknown. J is TRBJ2-5 and V is TRBV18; D gene uncertain. Material: blood. This sequence was found in a woman at least 80 years old in good health. DNA of the CDR3: TGTGCCAGCAGCCCAAAAGAGACCCAGTACTTC. Encoded protein: CASSPKETQYF.